The TCR beta chain under discussion was sequenced for a study of blood T cell repertoires in COVID-19. The wider study: Italy, Spain and the United States were the sources of the convalescent and acute COVID-19 samples.

The CDR3 is 15 residues long. V lost 4 bases and J 5 bases, leaving 18 bases between the germline ends. The germline CDR1 and CDR2 sequences are SGHDT and YYEEEE. Authors' analysis steps: Amplified reference gene primers provided the basis for estimating nucleated cell counts. Produced via immunoSEQ multiplex PCR; TCRdb's table is partial and in-frame only. V, J and clone size derive from that table, while D and trimming were established from the DNA sequence. The repertoire holds fewer than 150,000 clones, with approximately 86% as singletons. V is TRBV5-6 and J is TRBJ1-1; D remains ambiguous. The sample comprised peripheral blood. This clonotype was obtained from a woman between 50 and 59 years old who had recovered from COVID-19. The CDR3 nucleotides are TGTGCCAGCAGCCCGCGTGGAGGGATCAGAACTGAAGCTTTCTTT. Protein product: CASSPRGGIRTEAFF. Filled out from reference TRBV5-6 and TRBJ1-1, the complete variable domain reads DAGVTQSPTHLIKTRGQQVTLRCSPKSGHDTVSWYQQALGQGPQFIFQYYEEEERQRGNFPDRFSGHQFPNYSSELNVNALLLGDSALYLCASSPRGGIRTEAFFGQGTRLTVV.